This TCR beta chain was recorded in a study of T-cell memory formation after mild COVID-19. TCRdb processed the 5' RACE reads anew with MiXCR; each CDR3 protein has one entry. The sample holds roughly 200,000 distinct CDR3 sequences, over 20% seen once. This clonotype has a handful of counts. V lost 2 bases to trimming and J lost 6 bases, with 8 bases between them. Germline-derived CDR1 and CDR2 are MNHEY and SVGAGI. CDR3 length: 13 amino acids. The chain carries TRBV6-5 and TRBJ1-5; no clear D gene. Material: PBMCs or a T cell subset sorted from them (not recorded which). This clonotype originated in an adult woman who had mild COVID-19 (a few samples of this study predate the infection). Cell type and time point are not known. CDR3 nucleotide sequence: TGTGCCAGCAGTTACGACCGAAGTCAGCCCCAGCATTTT. Amino acid sequence: CASSYDRSQPQHF.